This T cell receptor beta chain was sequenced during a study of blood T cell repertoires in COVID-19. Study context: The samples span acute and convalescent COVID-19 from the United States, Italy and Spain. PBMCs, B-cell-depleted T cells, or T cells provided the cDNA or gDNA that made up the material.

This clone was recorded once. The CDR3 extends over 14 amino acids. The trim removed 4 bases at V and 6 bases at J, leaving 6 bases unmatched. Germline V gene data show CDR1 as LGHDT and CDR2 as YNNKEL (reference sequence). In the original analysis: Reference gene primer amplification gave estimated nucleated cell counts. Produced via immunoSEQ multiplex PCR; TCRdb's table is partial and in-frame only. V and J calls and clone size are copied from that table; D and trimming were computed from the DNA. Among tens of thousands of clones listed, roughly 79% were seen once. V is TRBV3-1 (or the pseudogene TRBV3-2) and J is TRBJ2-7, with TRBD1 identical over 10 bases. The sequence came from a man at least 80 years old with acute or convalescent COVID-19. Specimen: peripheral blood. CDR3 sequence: CASSRGQGFLEQYF. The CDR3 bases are TGTGCCAGCAGCCGGGGACAGGGGTTTCTCGAGCAGTACTTC.